Following are 5 T cell receptor beta chains from one sample sequenced in a study of shared T cell receptors in the human thymus. The table came from immunoSEQ multiplex PCR; TCRdb's copy has only in-frame clones and leaves some out. The sample carries hundreds of thousands of clones, over 75% recorded once. The same data also went into a second study, on human thymus T cells.

Specimen: thymocytes. The source of these receptors is a boy less than two years old with a congenital heart defect.

The chain is built from TRBV6-7 and TRBJ1-5; 8 bases agree with TRBD1. TRBV6-7 is noted as an ORF with a role that remains uncertain. V lost 7 bases, J lost 4 bases, and 6 bases stayed unmatched. The CDR3 has 14 residues. The CDR3 is CASNYRQGNQPQHF. The CDR3 region has the DNA TGTGCCAGCAACTACAGACAGGGGAATCAGCCCCAGCATTTT.

Turning to this clone: At the DNA level, this CDR3 is encoded by other sequences in the same sample as well. The chain combines TRBV28 with TRBJ2-7, with 11 bases that match TRBD2. The germline gives CDR1 MDHEN, CDR2 SYDVKM. Losses at the gene ends were 6 bases for V and 2 bases for J; bases not matched to a gene: 6. The CDR3 covers 15 residues. The CDR3 spells CASSLTSGGTYEQYF. The CDR3 DNA reads TGTGCCAGCAGCCTTACTAGCGGGGGAACCTACGAGCAGTACTTC.

The gene calls are TRBV18 and TRBJ1-6; D may be TRBD1 (5 bases). Trimming cost V 6 bases and J 10 bases, with 16 bases left between them. CDR3 length: 14 amino acids. The V gene's germline CDR1 is KGHSH and CDR2 LQKENI. The CDR3 reads CASSLEGTGSPLHF. The CDR3 DNA sequence: TGTGCCAGCTCCTTAGAGGGGACTGGGTCACCCCTCCACTTT. Together with reference TRBV18 and TRBJ1-6, the CDR3 gives the full variable domain: NAGVMQNPRHLVRRRGQEARLRCSPMKGHSHVYWYRQLPEEGLKFMVYLQKENIIDESGMPKERFSAEFPKEGPSILRIQQVVRGDSAAYFCASSLEGTGSPLHFGNGTRLTVT.

The chain links TRBV4-3 to TRBJ1-6, with a possible D match to TRBD1 (5 bases). Germline V gene lookup returns CDR1 LGHNA and CDR2 YSLEER. The CDR3 has 15 residues. V lost 1 base, J lost 5 bases, and 9 bases lay in between. CDR3 loop: CASSQGVRDNSPLHF. CDR3 coding DNA: TGCGCCAGCAGCCAAGGTGTCAGGGATAATTCACCCCTCCACTTT.

The rearrangement uses TRBV5-1 and TRBJ2-7, with 8 bases matching TRBD1. The trim removed 4 bases at V and 2 bases at J, leaving 14 bases unmatched. CDR1 and CDR2 (germline): SGHRS, YFSETQ. The CDR3 sequence is 17 residues long. CDR3 coding DNA: TGCGCCAGCAGCCCGGGCGAGGGCAGGGGGCCGACCTACGAGCAGTACTTC. Its translation is CASSPGEGRGPTYEQYF.